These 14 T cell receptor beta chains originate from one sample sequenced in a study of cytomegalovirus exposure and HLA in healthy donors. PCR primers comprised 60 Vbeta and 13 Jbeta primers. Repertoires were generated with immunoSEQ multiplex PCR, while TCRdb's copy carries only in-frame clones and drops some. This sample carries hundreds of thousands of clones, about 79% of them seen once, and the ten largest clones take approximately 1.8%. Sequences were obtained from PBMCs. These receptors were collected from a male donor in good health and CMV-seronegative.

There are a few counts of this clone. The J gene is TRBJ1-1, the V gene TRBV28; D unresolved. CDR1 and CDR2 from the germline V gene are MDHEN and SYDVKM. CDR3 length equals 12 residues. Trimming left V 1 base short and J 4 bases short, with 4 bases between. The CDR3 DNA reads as TGTGCCAGCAGTTTATACAGCACTGAAGCTTTCTTT. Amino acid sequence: CASSLYSTEAFF.

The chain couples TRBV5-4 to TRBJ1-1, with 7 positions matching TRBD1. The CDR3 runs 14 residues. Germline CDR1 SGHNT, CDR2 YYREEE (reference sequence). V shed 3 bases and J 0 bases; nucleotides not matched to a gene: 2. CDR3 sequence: CASSYRGVNTEAFF. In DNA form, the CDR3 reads TGTGCCAGCAGCTACAGGGGAGTGAACACTGAAGCTTTCTTT.

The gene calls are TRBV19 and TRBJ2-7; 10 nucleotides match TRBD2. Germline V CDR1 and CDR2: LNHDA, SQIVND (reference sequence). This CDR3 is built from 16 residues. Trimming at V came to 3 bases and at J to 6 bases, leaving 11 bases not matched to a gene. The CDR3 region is CASSIKRGGLYGEQYF. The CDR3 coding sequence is TGTGCCAGTAGTATCAAGCGGGGGGGACTCTATGGCGAGCAGTACTTC.

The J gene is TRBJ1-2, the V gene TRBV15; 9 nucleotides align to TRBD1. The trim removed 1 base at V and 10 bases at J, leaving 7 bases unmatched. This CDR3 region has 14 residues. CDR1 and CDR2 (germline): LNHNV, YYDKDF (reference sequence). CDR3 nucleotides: TGTGCCACCAGCAGAGGAACAGGGGGCGCGGACTACACCTTC. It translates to CATSRGTGGADYTF.

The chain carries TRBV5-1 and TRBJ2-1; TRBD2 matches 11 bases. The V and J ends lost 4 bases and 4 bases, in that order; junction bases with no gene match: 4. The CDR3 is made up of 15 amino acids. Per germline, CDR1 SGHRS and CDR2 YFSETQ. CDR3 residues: CASSGIAGGYNEQFF. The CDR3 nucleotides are TGCGCCAGCAGCGGTATAGCGGGGGGGTACAATGAGCAGTTCTTC.

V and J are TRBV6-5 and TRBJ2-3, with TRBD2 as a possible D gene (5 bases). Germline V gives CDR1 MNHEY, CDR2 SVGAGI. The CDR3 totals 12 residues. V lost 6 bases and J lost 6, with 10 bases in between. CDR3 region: CASSRSGDTQYF. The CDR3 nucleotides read TGTGCCAGCAGCCGCTCGGGGGATACGCAGTATTTT.

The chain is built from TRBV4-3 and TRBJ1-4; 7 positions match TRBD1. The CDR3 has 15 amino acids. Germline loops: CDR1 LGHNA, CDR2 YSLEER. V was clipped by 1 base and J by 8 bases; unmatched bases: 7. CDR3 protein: CASSQGLQGKEKLFF. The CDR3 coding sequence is TGCGCCAGCAGCCAAGGCTTACAGGGGAAGGAAAAACTGTTTTTT.

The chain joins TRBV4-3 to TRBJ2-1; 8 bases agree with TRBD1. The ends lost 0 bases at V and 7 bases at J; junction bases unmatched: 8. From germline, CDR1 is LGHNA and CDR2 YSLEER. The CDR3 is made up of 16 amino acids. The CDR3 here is CASSQDFTGGENEQFF. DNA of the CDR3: TGCGCCAGCAGCCAAGATTTTACAGGGGGAGAGAATGAGCAGTTCTTC.

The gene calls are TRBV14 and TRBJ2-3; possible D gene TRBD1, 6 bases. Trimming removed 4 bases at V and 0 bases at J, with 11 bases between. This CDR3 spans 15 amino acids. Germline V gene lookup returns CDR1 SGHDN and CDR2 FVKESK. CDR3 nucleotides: TGTGCCAGCAGCCCCTATAGGGGGAGCACAGATACGCAGTATTTT. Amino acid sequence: CASSPYRGSTDTQYF.

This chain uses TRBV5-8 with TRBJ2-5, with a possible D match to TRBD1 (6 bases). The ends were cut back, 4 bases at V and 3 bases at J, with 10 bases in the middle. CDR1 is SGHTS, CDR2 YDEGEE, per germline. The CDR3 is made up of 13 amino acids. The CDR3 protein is CASSHRVKETQYF. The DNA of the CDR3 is TGTGCCAGCAGCCACAGGGTGAAAGAGACCCAGTACTTC.

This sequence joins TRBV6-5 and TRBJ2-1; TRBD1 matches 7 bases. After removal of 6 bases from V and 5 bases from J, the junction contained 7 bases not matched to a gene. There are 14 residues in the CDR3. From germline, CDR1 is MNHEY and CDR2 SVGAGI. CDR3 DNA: TGTGCCAGCAGGACCACGACAGGGCACAATGAGCAGTTCTTC. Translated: CASRTTTGHNEQFF.

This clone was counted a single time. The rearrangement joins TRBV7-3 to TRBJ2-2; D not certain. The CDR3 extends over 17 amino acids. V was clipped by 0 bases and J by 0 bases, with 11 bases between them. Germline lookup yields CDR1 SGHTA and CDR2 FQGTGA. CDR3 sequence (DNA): TGTGCCAGCAGCTTAACGTTCCGAACAACGAACACCGGGGAGCTGTTTTTT. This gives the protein CASSLTFRTTNTGELFF.

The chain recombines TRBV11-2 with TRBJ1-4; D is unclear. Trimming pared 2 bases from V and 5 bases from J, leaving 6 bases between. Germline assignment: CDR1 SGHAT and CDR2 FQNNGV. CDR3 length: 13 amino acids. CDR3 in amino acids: CASSLRRNEKLFF. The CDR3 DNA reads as TGTGCCAGCAGCTTAAGGAGGAATGAAAAACTGTTTTTT.

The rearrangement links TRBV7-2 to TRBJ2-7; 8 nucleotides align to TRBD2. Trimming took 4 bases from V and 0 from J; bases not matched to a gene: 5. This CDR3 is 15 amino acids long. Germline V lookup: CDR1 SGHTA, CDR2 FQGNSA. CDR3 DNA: TGTGCCAGCAGCTCCAGCGGGAGCAGCTCCTACGAGCAGTACTTC. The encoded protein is CASSSSGSSSYEQYF.